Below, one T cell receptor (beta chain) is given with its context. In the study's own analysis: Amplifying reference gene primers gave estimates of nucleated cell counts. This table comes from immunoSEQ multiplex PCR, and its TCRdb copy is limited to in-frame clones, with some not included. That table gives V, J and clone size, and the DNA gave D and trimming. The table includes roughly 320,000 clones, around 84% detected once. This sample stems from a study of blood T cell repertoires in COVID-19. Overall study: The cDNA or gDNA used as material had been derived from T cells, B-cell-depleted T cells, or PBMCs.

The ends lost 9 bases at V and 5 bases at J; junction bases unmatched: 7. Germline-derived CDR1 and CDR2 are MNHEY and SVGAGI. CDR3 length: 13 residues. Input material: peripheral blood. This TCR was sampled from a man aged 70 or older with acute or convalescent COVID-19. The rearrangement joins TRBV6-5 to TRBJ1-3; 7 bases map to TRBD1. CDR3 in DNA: TGTGCCAGTCAGGGGGTAGGAAGAAACACCATATATTTT. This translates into CASQGVGRNTIYF.